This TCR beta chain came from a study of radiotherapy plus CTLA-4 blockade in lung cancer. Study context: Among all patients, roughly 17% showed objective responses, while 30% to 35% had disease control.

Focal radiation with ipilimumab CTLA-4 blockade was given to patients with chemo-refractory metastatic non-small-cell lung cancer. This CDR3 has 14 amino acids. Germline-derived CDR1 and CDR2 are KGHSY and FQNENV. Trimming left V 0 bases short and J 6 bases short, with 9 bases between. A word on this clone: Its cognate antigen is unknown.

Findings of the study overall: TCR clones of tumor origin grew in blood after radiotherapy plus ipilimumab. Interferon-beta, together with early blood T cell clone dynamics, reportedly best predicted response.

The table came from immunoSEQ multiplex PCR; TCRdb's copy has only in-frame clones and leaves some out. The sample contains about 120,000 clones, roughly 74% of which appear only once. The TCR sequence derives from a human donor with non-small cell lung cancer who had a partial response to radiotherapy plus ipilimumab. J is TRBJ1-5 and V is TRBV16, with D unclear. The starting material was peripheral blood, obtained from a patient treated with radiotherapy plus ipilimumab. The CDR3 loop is CASSQSAGFQPQHF. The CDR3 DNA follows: TGTGCCAGCAGCCAATCGGCGGGGTTTCAGCCCCAGCATTTT.